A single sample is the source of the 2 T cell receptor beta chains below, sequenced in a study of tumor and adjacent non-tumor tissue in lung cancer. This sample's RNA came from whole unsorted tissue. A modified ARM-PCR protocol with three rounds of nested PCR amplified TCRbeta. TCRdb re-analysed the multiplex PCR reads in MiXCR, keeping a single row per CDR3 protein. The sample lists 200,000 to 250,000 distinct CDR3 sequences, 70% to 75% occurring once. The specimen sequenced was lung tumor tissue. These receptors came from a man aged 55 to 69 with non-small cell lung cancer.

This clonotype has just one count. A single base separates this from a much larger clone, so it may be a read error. The CDR3 bases are TGTGTCAGCAGTGAACTCGCGGGGGGCCACAATGAGCAGTTCTTC. Its translation: CVSSELAGGHNEQFF. The chain combines TRBV6-1 with TRBJ2-1, with 8 positions matching TRBD2. Germline V gives CDR1 MNHNS, CDR2 SASEGT. The CDR3 totals 15 residues.

The chain's CDR3 is CASGDRSNQPQHF. CDR3 coding DNA: TGTGCCAGCGGAGACAGGAGCAATCAGCCCCAGCATTTT. The chain combines TRBV6-5 with TRBJ1-5; the D gene is possibly TRBD1 (6 bases). V was trimmed by 8 bases and J by 1 base, leaving 9 bases between them. The CDR3 consists of 13 residues. The germline V gene has CDR1 MNHEY and CDR2 SVGAGI.